The 25 T cell receptor beta chains below were found in one sample sequenced in a study of immune cell composition in non-small cell lung cancer. The table came from immunoSEQ multiplex PCR; TCRdb's copy has only in-frame clones and leaves some out. The data contain some 8,500 clones, around four fifths of them seen just once; the ten biggest clones take up about 9%. Sequencing used lung tumor tissue. These receptor sequences come from a human donor with non-small cell lung cancer.

The V and J genes are TRBV27 and TRBJ2-3, with 9 bases lining up with TRBD2. J was trimmed by 0 bases and V by 6 bases; bases with no gene match: 7. Germline V gives CDR1 MNHEY, CDR2 SMNVEV (reference sequence). The CDR3 runs to 16 residues. In nucleotides, the CDR3 is TGTGCCAGCAGATCTCTAGCGGGGAGGAGCACAGATACGCAGTATTTT. It yields the protein CASRSLAGRSTDTQYF.

The chain recombines TRBV9 with TRBJ2-5; 8 positions agree with TRBD2. Trimming cost V 4 bases and J 1 base; bases outside gene matches: 6. Germline-derived CDR1 and CDR2 are SGDLS and YYNGEE. This CDR3 comprises 15 residues. CDR3 nucleotide sequence: TGTGCCAGCAGCAAACAAGCGGGGGTCCAAGAGACCCAGTACTTC. Protein product: CASSKQAGVQETQYF.

This clone is labeled as medium-sized. The chain is built from TRBV7-8 and TRBJ2-3; D is possibly TRBD1 (6 bases). The CDR3 is 12 residues long. Germline CDR1 is SGHVS and CDR2 is FQNEAQ. Trimming took off 7 bases at V and 5 bases at J, with 10 bases between the two ends. CDR3 protein: CASTIGGDTQYF. The DNA for the CDR3 is TGTGCCAGCACCATAGGGGGAGATACGCAGTATTTT.

This clone was recorded once. The CDR3 coding sequence is TGTGCCAGTAGTACCCCGGATCACCCCGACAATGAGCAGTTCTTC. It translates to CASSTPDHPDNEQFF. The chain joins TRBV19 to TRBJ2-1, with D unclear. Germline V gene data show CDR1 as LNHDA and CDR2 as SQIVND (reference sequence). V was cut by 4 bases and J by 5 bases, with 15 bases left in between. The CDR3 contains 15 residues.

DNA of the CDR3: TGCAGTGCTGACAGGGGCCACGAGCAGTACTTC. Translated, it gives CSADRGHEQYF. V usage is TRBV20-1 and J usage is TRBJ2-7; TRBD1 matches 8 bases. V lost 5 bases to trimming and J lost 5 bases; unmatched junction nucleotides: 2. Germline CDR1 reads DFQATT; CDR2 reads SNEGSKA (reference sequence). The CDR3 spans 11 residues.

CDR3 nucleotide sequence: TGTGCCAGCAGTTTGAGGAAGACAGGGAACACTGAAGCTTTCTTT. Amino acids: CASSLRKTGNTEAFF. V is TRBV28 and J is TRBJ1-1; maybe TRBD1 (6 bases). Germline V gene data show CDR1 as MDHEN and CDR2 as SYDVKM. V was clipped by 3 bases and J by 1 base, with 12 bases between them. The CDR3 totals 15 residues. The entire variable domain, with the rest obtained from reference TRBV28 and TRBJ1-1, is as follows: DVKVTQSSRYLVKRTGEKVFLECVQDMDHENMFWYRQDPGLGLRLIYFSYDVKMKEKGDIPEGYSVSREKKERFSLILESASTNQTSMYLCASSLRKTGNTEAFFGQGTRLTVV.

The rearrangement joins TRBV7-2 to TRBJ2-5; 10 bases are a match to TRBD2. Germline loops: CDR1 SGHTA, CDR2 FQGNSA. The CDR3 loop spans 14 amino acids. V trimming: 3 bases; J trimming: 5 bases; junction bases outside the gene matches: 3. CDR3 sequence reads: CASSLGAGGETQYF. The DNA for the CDR3 is TGTGCCAGCAGCTTGGGAGCGGGGGGGGAGACCCAGTACTTC.

This chain uses TRBV7-6 with TRBJ2-5; 14 bases line up with TRBD2. The V gene end was trimmed by 4 bases and the J gene end by 0 bases; junction bases not matched to a gene: 4. The germline V gene encodes CDR1 SGHVS and CDR2 FNYEAQ. The CDR3 contains 17 residues. The CDR3: CASSYGLAGGHQETQYF. In nucleotides, the CDR3 is TGTGCCAGCAGCTACGGACTAGCGGGGGGCCACCAAGAGACCCAGTACTTC.

The V and J genes are TRBV27 and TRBJ2-1, with 7 bases lining up with TRBD1. The germline V gene encodes CDR1 MNHEY and CDR2 SMNVEV (reference sequence). This CDR3 is 13 amino acids long. The ends lost 5 bases at V and 3 bases at J; junction bases unmatched: 1. In nucleotides, the CDR3 is TGTGCCAGCAGTCACAGGGGCTACAATGAGCAGTTCTTC. The encoded protein is CASSHRGYNEQFF.

In this sample, this clone turned up a few times. V usage is TRBV18 and J usage is TRBJ2-5, with a weak D call TRBD2 (6 bases). Germline V gene lookup returns CDR1 KGHSH and CDR2 LQKENI. Deletions cut 4 bases from V and 5 bases from J, with 11 bases between. This CDR3 is built from 13 residues. Here the CDR3 reads CASSLGRGETQYF. The CDR3 DNA is TGTGCCAGCTCACTCGGACGGGGGGAGACCCAGTACTTC.

This chain joins TRBV19 and TRBJ2-7; either TRBD1 or TRBD2 may fit D (5 bases each). V lost 5 bases to trimming and J lost 2 bases, with 13 bases between them. The germline gives CDR1 LNHDA, CDR2 SQIVND (reference sequence). This CDR3 has 14 residues. CDR3 in DNA: TGTGCCAGTAGTGCCCGGGACCGAACCTACGAGCAGTACTTC. Translating it yields CASSARDRTYEQYF.

This clone was seen only a few times. The chain employs TRBV10-3 and TRBJ1-2; D not certain. Deletions cut 3 bases from V and 3 bases from J, with 8 bases between. The CDR3 is made up of 13 amino acids. The germline V gene encodes CDR1 ENHRY and CDR2 SYGVKD. CDR3 sequence: CAISDYSHYGYTF. The CDR3 coding sequence is TGTGCCATCAGTGACTACAGCCACTATGGCTACACCTTC.

In nucleotides, the CDR3 is TGTGCCAGCTCTCGACAGGGGGGTTATAGCAATCAGCCCCAGCATTTT. Its protein product is CASSRQGGYSNQPQHF. The chain recombines TRBV18 with TRBJ1-5; TRBD1 aligns across 9 bases. The CDR3 has 16 residues. Germline CDR1 KGHSH, CDR2 LQKENI. Unmatched junction bases numbered 6, after V lost 6 bases and J lost 0 bases.

Here the CDR3 reads CASSFASYTEAFF. CDR3 DNA: TGTGCCAGCAGTTTTGCCTCGTACACTGAAGCTTTCTTT. The chain recombines TRBV28 with TRBJ1-1; D is ambiguous. This CDR3 is built from 13 residues. V was shortened by 3 bases and J by 3 bases, with 8 bases between the two germline ends. Germline V CDR1 and CDR2: MDHEN, SYDVKM.

The rearrangement joins TRBV4-1 to TRBJ1-1, with 9 positions matching TRBD1. The CDR3 is 16 residues long. Trimming cost V 11 bases and J 3 bases; bases outside gene matches: 16. Germline-derived CDR1 and CDR2 are MGHRA and YSYEKL. CDR3 DNA sequence: TGCGCCTCAAAAGGAGGACAGGGGATGTTGGACACTGAAGCTTTCTTT. This codes for CASKGGQGMLDTEAFF.

The V call is TRBV6-1, the J call TRBJ1-1; 7 bases agree with TRBD1. V lost 3 bases and J lost 4; bases outside the gene matches: 11. CDR1 is MNHNS, CDR2 SASEGT, per germline. The CDR3 length is 16 residues. In nucleotides, the CDR3 is TGTGCCAGCAGTGACGGTAACAGGGGCGTTAGCACTGAAGCTTTCTTT. It translates to CASSDGNRGVSTEAFF.

Only a few counts were recorded for this clone. The V gene is TRBV27, the J gene TRBJ2-1; tentative D call: TRBD2 (7 bases). The CDR3 loop spans 16 amino acids. Germline-derived CDR1 and CDR2 are MNHEY and SMNVEV (reference sequence). V gave up 4 bases and J gave up 5 bases, with 18 bases separating them. CDR3 amino acids: CASSWGGGWRNNEQFF. The CDR3 DNA reads TGTGCCAGCAGTTGGGGAGGGGGATGGAGGAACAATGAGCAGTTCTTC.

The gene calls are TRBV4-2 and TRBJ2-3; 12 nucleotides line up with TRBD2. Germline V gives CDR1 LGHNA, CDR2 YNFKEQ. Trimming cost V 4 bases and J 0 bases; bases outside gene matches: 8. The length of the CDR3 is 18 residues. The CDR3: CASSLRTSGASSTDTQYF. CDR3 sequence (DNA): TGTGCCAGCAGCCTACGGACTAGCGGGGCCTCTAGCACAGATACGCAGTATTTT.

The chain combines TRBV28 with TRBJ1-6; no clear D gene. The germline V and J ends were trimmed by 4 bases and 10 bases, with 17 bases remaining between them. The CDR3 is 15 amino acids. Per the germline V gene, CDR1 is MDHEN and CDR2 is SYDVKM. This chain's CDR3 is CASSYPPGMASPLHF. DNA for the CDR3: TGTGCCAGCAGTTACCCCCCCGGGATGGCGTCACCCCTCCACTTT.

The chain is built from TRBV18 and TRBJ1-2, with 7 nucleotides matching TRBD1. This CDR3 spans 13 amino acids. Germline V gene sequence: CDR1 KGHSH, CDR2 LQKENI. The V segment lost 3 bases and the J segment 12 bases; nucleotides outside the gene matches: 10. DNA of the CDR3: TGTGCCAGCTCACCTAGCCGGGACAGATCGAACACCTTC. Residues: CASSPSRDRSNTF.

This clone was picked up a small number of times. This chain links TRBV30 with TRBJ2-7, with D perhaps matching TRBD2 (5 bases). The CDR3 runs 12 residues. Germline lookup yields CDR1 GTSNPN and CDR2 SVGIG (reference sequence). Deletions cut 5 bases from V and 3 bases from J, with 11 bases between. Here the CDR3 reads CAWGRGLYEQYF. The CDR3 DNA reads as TGTGCCTGGGGACGGGGTCTCTACGAGCAGTACTTC.

The rearrangement links TRBV6-1 to TRBJ1-4; D is unresolved. The CDR3 has 16 amino acids. Germline loops: CDR1 MNHNS, CDR2 SASEGT. Trimming cost V 2 bases and J 6 bases, with 16 bases left between them. The CDR3 protein is CASSERRSRPDEKLFF. Here the CDR3 DNA reads TGTGCCAGCAGTGAACGACGGAGTCGGCCTGATGAAAAACTGTTTTTT.

The V and J genes are TRBV5-5 and TRBJ1-1; no clear D. Trimming shortened V by 2 bases and J by 2 bases, and 1 base separated the two germline ends. This CDR3 has 11 residues. Germline loops: CDR1 SGHKS, CDR2 YYEKEE (reference sequence). CDR3 residues: CASSFNTEAFF. The CDR3 nucleotides are TGTGCCAGCAGCTTTAACACTGAAGCTTTCTTT.

This clone was seen a few times. V is TRBV7-8 and J is TRBJ2-7; 8 bases match TRBD1. This CDR3 has 13 residues. In germline, CDR1 is SGHVS, CDR2 FQNEAQ. Trimming cost V 10 bases and J 1 base; bases outside gene matches: 6. CDR3 nucleotide sequence: TGTGCCACACAGGGGGAAGGGTCCTACGAGCAGTACTTC. It is translated as CATQGEGSYEQYF.

The rearrangement uses TRBV2 and TRBJ1-4, with D possibly being TRBD1 (5 bases). The CDR3 is 14 residues long. CDR1 is SNHLY, CDR2 FYNNEI, per germline. V lost 9 bases, J lost 3 bases, and 14 bases lay in between. The CDR3 is CARGTGRANEKLFF. The CDR3 region has the DNA TGTGCCAGGGGGACGGGTAGGGCTAATGAAAAACTGTTTTTT.